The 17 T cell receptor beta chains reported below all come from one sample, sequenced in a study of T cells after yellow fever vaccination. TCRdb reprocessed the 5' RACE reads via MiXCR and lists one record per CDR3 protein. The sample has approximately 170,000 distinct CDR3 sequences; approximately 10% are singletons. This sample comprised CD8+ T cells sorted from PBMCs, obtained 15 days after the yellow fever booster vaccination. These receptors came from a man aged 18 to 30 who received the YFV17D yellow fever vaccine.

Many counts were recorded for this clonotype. The CDR3: CASSQDIGQFYGYTF. Here the CDR3 DNA reads TGTGCCAGCAGCCAAGATATTGGACAGTTCTATGGCTACACCTTC. The chain recombines TRBV3-1 with TRBJ1-2; D perhaps matches TRBD1 (6 bases). The CDR3 runs 15 residues. V was pared by 0 bases and J by 4 bases, with 12 bases between. Germline V CDR1 and CDR2: LGHDT, YNNKEL (reference sequence).

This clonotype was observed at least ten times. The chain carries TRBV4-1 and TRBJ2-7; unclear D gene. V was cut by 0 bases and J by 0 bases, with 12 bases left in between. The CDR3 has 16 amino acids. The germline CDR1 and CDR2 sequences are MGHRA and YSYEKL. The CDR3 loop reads CASSQDTEQSSYEQYF. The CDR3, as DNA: TGCGCCAGCAGCCAAGATACGGAACAGAGCTCCTACGAGCAGTACTTC.

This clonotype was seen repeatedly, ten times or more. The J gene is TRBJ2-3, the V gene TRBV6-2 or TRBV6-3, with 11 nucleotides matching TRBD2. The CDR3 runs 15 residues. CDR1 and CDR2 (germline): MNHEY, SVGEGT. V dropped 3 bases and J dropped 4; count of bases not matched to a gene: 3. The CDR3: CASSYPGLAADTQYF. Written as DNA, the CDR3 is TGTGCCAGCAGTTATCCGGGACTAGCGGCAGATACGCAGTATTTT.

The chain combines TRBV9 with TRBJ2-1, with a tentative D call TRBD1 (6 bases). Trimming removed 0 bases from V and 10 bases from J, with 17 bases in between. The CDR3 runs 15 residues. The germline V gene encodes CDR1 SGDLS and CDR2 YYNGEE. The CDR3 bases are TGTGCCAGCAGCGTAGGTCAGGGGCTCCCGGCGGAGCAGTTCTTC. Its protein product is CASSVGQGLPAEQFF. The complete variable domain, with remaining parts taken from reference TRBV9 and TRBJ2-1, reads DSGVTQTPKHLITATGQRVTLRCSPRSGDLSVYWYQQSLDQGLQFLIQYYNGEERAKGNILERFSAQQFPDLHSELNLSSLELGDSALYFCASSVGQGLPAEQFFGPGTRLTVL.

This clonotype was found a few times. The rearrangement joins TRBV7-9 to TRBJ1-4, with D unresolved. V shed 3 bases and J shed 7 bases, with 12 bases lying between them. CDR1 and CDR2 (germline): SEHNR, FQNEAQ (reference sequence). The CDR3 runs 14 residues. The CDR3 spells CASSFPASGEKLFF. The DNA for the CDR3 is TGTGCCAGCAGCTTCCCGGCATCTGGTGAAAAACTGTTTTTT.

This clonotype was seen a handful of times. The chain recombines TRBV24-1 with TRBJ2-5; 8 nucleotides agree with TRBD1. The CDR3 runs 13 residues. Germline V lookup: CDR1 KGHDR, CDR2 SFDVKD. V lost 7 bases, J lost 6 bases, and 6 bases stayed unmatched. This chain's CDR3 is CATRETGEKTQYF. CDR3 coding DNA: TGTGCCACCAGGGAGACAGGGGAAAAGACCCAGTACTTC.

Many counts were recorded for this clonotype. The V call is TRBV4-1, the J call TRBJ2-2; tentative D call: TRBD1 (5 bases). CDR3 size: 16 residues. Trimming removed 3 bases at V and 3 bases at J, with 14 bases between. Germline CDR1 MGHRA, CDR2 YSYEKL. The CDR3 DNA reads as TGCGCCAGCAGCCACAAGGGGCGCGTTGACACCGGGGAGCTGTTTTTT. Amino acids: CASSHKGRVDTGELFF.

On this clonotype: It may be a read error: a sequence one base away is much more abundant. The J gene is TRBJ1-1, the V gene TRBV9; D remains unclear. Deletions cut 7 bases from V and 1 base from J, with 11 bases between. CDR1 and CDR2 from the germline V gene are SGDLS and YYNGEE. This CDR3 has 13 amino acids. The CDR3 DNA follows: TGTGCCAGCCACGCCTGGGGGAACACTGAAGCTTTCTTT. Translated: CASHAWGNTEAFF.

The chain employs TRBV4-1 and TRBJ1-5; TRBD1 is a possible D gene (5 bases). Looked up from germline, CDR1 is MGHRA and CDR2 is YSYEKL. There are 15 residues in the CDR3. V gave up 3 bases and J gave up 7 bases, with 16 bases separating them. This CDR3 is CASSQLLGDVQPQHF. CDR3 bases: TGCGCCAGCAGCCAGTTGCTGGGGGATGTCCAGCCCCAGCATTTT.

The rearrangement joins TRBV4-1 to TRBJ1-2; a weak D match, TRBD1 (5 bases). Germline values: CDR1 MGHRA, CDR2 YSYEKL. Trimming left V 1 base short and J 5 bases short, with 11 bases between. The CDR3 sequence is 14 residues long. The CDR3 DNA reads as TGCGCCAGCAGCCAAGGAAGGGCAGGGTATGGCTACACCTTC. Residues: CASSQGRAGYGYTF.

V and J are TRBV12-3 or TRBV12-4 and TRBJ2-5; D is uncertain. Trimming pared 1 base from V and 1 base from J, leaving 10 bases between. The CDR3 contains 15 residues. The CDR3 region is CASSLEGRIQETQYF. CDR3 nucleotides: TGTGCCAGCAGTTTAGAGGGCAGGATCCAAGAGACCCAGTACTTC.

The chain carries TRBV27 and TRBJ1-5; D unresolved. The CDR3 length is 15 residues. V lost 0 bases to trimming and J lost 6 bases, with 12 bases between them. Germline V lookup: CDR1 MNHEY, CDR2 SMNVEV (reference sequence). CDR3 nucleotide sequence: TGTGCCAGCAGTTTATCGGTTCAAGGCGGTCAGCCCCAGCATTTT. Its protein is CASSLSVQGGQPQHF.

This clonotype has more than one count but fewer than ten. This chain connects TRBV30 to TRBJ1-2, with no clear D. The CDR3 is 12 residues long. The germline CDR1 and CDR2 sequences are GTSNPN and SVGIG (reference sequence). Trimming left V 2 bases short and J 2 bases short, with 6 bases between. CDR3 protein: CAWSKPNYGYTF. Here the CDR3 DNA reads TGTGCCTGGAGTAAGCCCAACTATGGCTACACCTTC.

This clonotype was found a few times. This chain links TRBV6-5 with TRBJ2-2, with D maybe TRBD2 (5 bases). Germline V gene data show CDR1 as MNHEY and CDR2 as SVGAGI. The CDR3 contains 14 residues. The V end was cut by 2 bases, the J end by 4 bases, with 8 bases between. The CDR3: CASSYAGLTGELFF. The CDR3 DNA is TGTGCCAGCAGTTACGCCGGACTCACCGGGGAGCTGTTTTTT.

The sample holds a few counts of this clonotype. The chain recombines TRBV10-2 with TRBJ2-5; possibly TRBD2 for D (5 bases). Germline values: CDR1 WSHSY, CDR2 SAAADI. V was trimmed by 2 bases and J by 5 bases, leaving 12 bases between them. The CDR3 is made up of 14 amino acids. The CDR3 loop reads CASSESLAAETQYF. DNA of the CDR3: TGCGCCAGCAGTGAGAGTCTAGCTGCCGAGACCCAGTACTTC.

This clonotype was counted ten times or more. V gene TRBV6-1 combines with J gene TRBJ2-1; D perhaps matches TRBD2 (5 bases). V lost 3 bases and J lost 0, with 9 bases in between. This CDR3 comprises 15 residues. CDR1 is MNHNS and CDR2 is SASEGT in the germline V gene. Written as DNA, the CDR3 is TGTGCCAGCAGTGACGGGGTGTCCTCCTACAATGAGCAGTTCTTC. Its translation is CASSDGVSSYNEQFF.

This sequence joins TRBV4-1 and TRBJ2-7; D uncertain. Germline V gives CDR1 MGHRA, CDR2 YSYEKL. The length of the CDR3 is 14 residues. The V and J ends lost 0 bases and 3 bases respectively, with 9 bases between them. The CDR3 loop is CASSQELTGYEQYV. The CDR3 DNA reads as TGCGCCAGCAGCCAAGAATTAACGGGCTACGAGCAGTACGTC.